This T cell receptor beta chain was captured in a study of vaccination effects on CD4 cells after COVID-19. This CDR3 is 15 amino acids long. V shed 5 bases and J shed 1 base, with 13 bases lying between them. Germline V CDR1 and CDR2: SGHTA, FQGNSA. Within the ViraFEST assay, antigen-specific CD4+ T cells underwent expansion with viral peptide pools prior to sequencing. The culture ran for about 11 days, and then CD4+ T cells were isolated. None of these healthy vaccinees had been infected with SARS-CoV-2 before vaccination. Cultures used more than 1.5 million PBMC per well, approximately 10 IU/ml IL-2 and roughly 10 ug/ml peptides. Only in-frame clones appear in the TCRdb table, and some are missing; sequencing was by immunoSEQ multiplex PCR. The sample has tens of thousands of clones; around 78% are singletons. This clone was recorded only once. The antigen is not known.

The chain has TRBV7-2 and TRBJ2-3; D may be TRBD1 or TRBD2 (5 bases each). This TCR came from a human donor who received a COVID-19 vaccine. The sequenced sample was CD4+ T cells from PBMCs cultured with SARS-CoV-2 spike peptides, obtained before COVID-19 vaccination. The CDR3 sequence is CASSRRGGGTDTQYF. CDR3 coding DNA: TGTGCCAGCAGCCGTCGGGGCGGCGGCACAGATACGCAGTATTTT.